The source of this T cell receptor beta chain is a study of OX40 agonist ivuxolimab in advanced cancers. Study-wide context: Partial responses occurred in three patients (one hepatocellular carcinoma, two cutaneous melanoma). Overall study results and limits: In the 0.1-3.0 mg/kg groups, partial responders showed among the lowest expansion.

Trimming at V came to 9 bases and at J to 0 bases, leaving 7 bases not matched to a gene. This CDR3 has 16 residues. Germline V lookup: CDR1 LNHDA, CDR2 SQIVND (reference sequence). Measured with immunoSEQ multiplex PCR; TCRdb has only the in-frame clones, and not every one. The data show 75,000 to 90,000 clones, roughly 89% seen once. Concerning this clone: The antigen remains unidentified.

This chain joins TRBV19 and TRBJ2-2; 10 positions match TRBD1. This sequence was found in an adult with an advanced solid tumor such as melanoma, head and neck, liver or kidney cancer. The sample consisted of CD4+ or CD8+ T cells sorted from blood, taken in a trial of the OX40 agonist ivuxolimab. The CDR3 sequence is CASDRGLDPNTGELFF. DNA for the CDR3: TGTGCCAGCGACAGGGGGCTAGACCCGAACACCGGGGAGCTGTTTTTT.